The clone carrying this T cell receptor (beta chain) has only a few counts. Antigen: not known. This sample was included in a study of T-cell memory formation after mild COVID-19. Study details: Clusters were largely donor specific.

V was pared by 8 bases and J by 2 bases, with 9 bases of the junction left unmatched. Germline loops: CDR1 SEHNR, CDR2 FQNEAQ (reference sequence). This CDR3 spans 14 amino acids. TCRdb re-derived calls from the 5' RACE reads in MiXCR, one entry per CDR3 protein. This table has about 310,000 distinct CDR3 sequences, just under 20% appearing once. Study-wide points: Later expanders leaned CD4+, whereas clones that contracted between day 15 and 85 were balanced CD4/CD8.

The chain recombines TRBV7-9 with TRBJ2-7, with TRBD2 matching 7 bases. This sequence was found in a man aged 18 to 29 who had mild COVID-19 (a few samples of this study predate the infection). Cell type and time point are not known. Sample: PBMCs or a T cell subset sorted from them (not recorded which). The CDR3 nucleotides read TGTGCCAGCCACCCCAGCGGGAATACCTACGAGCAGTACTTC. The encoded protein is CASHPSGNTYEQYF.